A single sample gave rise to the 28 T cell receptor beta chains below, sequenced in a study of metastatic and nonmetastatic thyroid tumors. Thyroid surgery took place with no prior treatment in any patient. TCRdb re-clonotyped the PCR reads through MiXCR. Among about 23,000 clones, roughly 15% were seen once, and the ten largest hold around 13%. The sample was tumor tissue. These receptors originate from a female donor with papillary thyroid cancer or a benign thyroid nodule (not recorded which). Some clones in this sample may be carry-over from other donors' samples.

In its sample, this clone was seen many times. The chain carries TRBV3-1 and TRBJ1-1; 8 bases line up with TRBD1. V was clipped by 4 bases and J by 7 bases; unmatched bases: 8. The CDR3 contains 14 residues. The V gene's germline CDR1 is LGHDT and CDR2 YNNKEL (reference sequence). The CDR3 bases are TGTGCCAGCAGCCGGGACAGGATTCGGGGTGAAGCTTTCTTT. It yields the protein CASSRDRIRGEAFF.

This clone appeared many times. The genes are TRBV4-2 and TRBJ1-3, with D unclear. Looked up from germline, CDR1 is LGHNA and CDR2 is YNFKEQ. This CDR3 contains 15 residues. Trimming shortened V by 4 bases and J by 0 bases, and 10 bases separated the two germline ends. CDR3 sequence (DNA): TGTGCCAGCAGCCCCGGGGTTAGCTCTGGAAACACCATATATTTT. It yields the protein CASSPGVSSGNTIYF.

The J gene is TRBJ2-5, the V gene TRBV6-6; maybe TRBD2 (6 bases). CDR3 length equals 14 residues. Germline lookup yields CDR1 MNHNY and CDR2 SVGAGI (reference sequence). Trimming removed 2 bases at V and 5 bases at J, with 12 bases between. The DNA of the CDR3 is TGTGCCAGCAGTTACATCGGGGGTGAGGAGACCCAGTACTTC. Translated, it gives CASSYIGGEETQYF.

This clone was picked up many times. The gene calls are TRBV2 and TRBJ2-1, with D uncertain. Trimming removed 6 bases from V and 3 bases from J, with 18 bases in between. Germline CDR1 SNHLY, CDR2 FYNNEI. The length of the CDR3 is 16 residues. CDR3 sequence (DNA): TGTGCCAGCAGCGTTTACAGCGTACTTCACTACAATGAGCAGTTCTTC. It specifies CASSVYSVLHYNEQFF.

This clone was recorded a few times. A read error may explain this, as a much larger clone is one base away. At the DNA level, this CDR3 is encoded by other sequences in the same sample as well. The rearrangement links TRBV2 to TRBJ2-3, with D possibly matching TRBD1 (5 bases). Trimming pared 7 bases from V and 6 bases from J, leaving 17 bases between. In germline, CDR1 is SNHLY, CDR2 FYNNEI. The CDR3 contains 14 residues. The DNA of the CDR3 is TGTGCCAGCACCCCTGGACGGACAAGGGATACGCAGTATTTT. Residues: CASTPGRTRDTQYF.

This clone was recorded many times. The rearrangement links TRBV2 to TRBJ2-3; 10 bases match TRBD1. This CDR3 contains 16 residues. Germline CDR1 reads SNHLY; CDR2 reads FYNNEI. The ends lost 5 bases at V and 3 bases at J; junction bases unmatched: 8. The chain's CDR3 is CASSTRDRGRTDTQYF. The CDR3 bases are TGTGCCAGCAGTACTCGGGACAGGGGACGGACAGATACGCAGTATTTT.

There are many counts of this clone. A single base separates this from a much larger clone, so it may be a read error. The chain couples TRBV28 to TRBJ1-6, with D perhaps TRBD1 (5 bases). From germline, CDR1 is MDHEN and CDR2 SYDVKM. The length of the CDR3 is 15 residues. The V end was cut by 5 bases, the J end by 8 bases, with 16 bases between. The CDR3 loop reads CASSGPWEGYSPLHF. DNA of the CDR3: TGTGCCAGCAGTGGTCCGTGGGAGGGGTATTCACCCCTCCACTTT.

There are many counts of this clone. Here the CDR3 reads CAIRSGTGGYNEQFF. In DNA form, the CDR3 reads TGTGCCATCAGGTCCGGGACAGGGGGCTACAATGAGCAGTTCTTC. V gene TRBV10-3 combines with J gene TRBJ2-1; TRBD1 matches 11 bases. J was trimmed by 3 bases and V by 6 bases; bases with no gene match: 4. This CDR3 contains 15 residues. Germline V gene sequence: CDR1 ENHRY, CDR2 SYGVKD.

This clone was picked up many times. This sample also contains other DNA sequences that code for the same CDR3. This rearrangement joins TRBV20-1 to TRBJ2-3; 7 bases fit TRBD2. J lost 3 bases, V lost 5 bases, and 8 bases had no gene match. The CDR3 spans 14 residues. Looked up from germline, CDR1 is DFQATT and CDR2 is SNEGSKA (reference sequence). CDR3 nucleotide sequence: TGCAGTGCTCGGACTAGTTCCGCGACAGATACGCAGTATTTT. Its protein is CSARTSSATDTQYF.

This clone has at least ten counts. Other nucleotide sequences in the sample specify the same CDR3. V and J are TRBV19 and TRBJ2-7; tentative D call: TRBD1 (6 bases). The CDR3 length is 15 residues. Germline CDR1 reads LNHDA; CDR2 reads SQIVND (reference sequence). The V end lost 10 bases, the J end lost 6 bases, and 25 bases lay between the germline ends. CDR3 region: CATQLTGTGSLEQYF. CDR3 coding DNA: TGTGCCACCCAGTTGACCGGAACAGGGTCCCTCGAGCAGTACTTC. The full variable domain, rest sourced from reference TRBV19 and TRBJ2-7, is DGGITQSPKYLFRKEGQNVTLSCEQNLNHDAMYWYRQDPGQGLRLIYYSQIVNDFQKGDIAEGYSVSREKKESFPLTVTSAQKNPTAFYLCATQLTGTGSLEQYFGPGTRLTVT.

The gene calls are TRBV6-1 and TRBJ1-1; D is perhaps TRBD1 (6 bases). V was trimmed by 4 bases and J by 11 bases, leaving 11 bases between them. Germline CDR1 and CDR2: MNHNS and SASEGT. The CDR3 is made up of 11 amino acids. CDR3: CASSAGAQAFF. The CDR3, as DNA: TGTGCCAGCAGTGCAGGGGCGCAGGCTTTCTTT.

This clone was counted many times. The V call is TRBV6-1, the J call TRBJ1-6; 7 bases map to TRBD1. The CDR3 loop spans 16 amino acids. V shed 5 bases, J shed 0 bases, and the junction held 4 bases outside the gene matches. Germline loops: CDR1 MNHNS, CDR2 SASEGT. The CDR3, as DNA: TGTGCCAGCAGTTGGACAGGAAGCTCCTATAATTCACCCCTCCACTTT. Amino acid sequence: CASSWTGSSYNSPLHF.

This clone was seen a few times. This chain joins TRBV6-1 and TRBJ1-5; TRBD1 might be the D (5 bases). Germline V gene lookup returns CDR1 MNHNS and CDR2 SASEGT. There are 14 residues in the CDR3. Trimming pared 6 bases from V and 3 bases from J, leaving 12 bases between. This chain's CDR3 is CASSQWGTNQPQHF. As DNA, the CDR3 is TGTGCCAGCAGCCAGTGGGGGACCAATCAGCCCCAGCATTTT.

This clone was found many times. V usage is TRBV25-1 and J usage is TRBJ2-7; D remains unclear. Germline values: CDR1 MGHDK, CDR2 SYGVNS. CDR3 size: 13 residues. V gave up 3 bases and J gave up 3 bases, with 9 bases separating them. CDR3 bases: TGTGCCAGCAGTGATGCTATCAGCTACGAGCAGTACTTC. Residues: CASSDAISYEQYF.

This clone was counted many times. This rearrangement joins TRBV11-1 to TRBJ1-3; D is unclear. Germline CDR1 and CDR2: SGHAT and FQDESV (reference sequence). The CDR3 consists of 18 residues. V was clipped by 3 bases and J by 0 bases, with 18 bases between them. The CDR3 spells CASSFRPGDALSGNTIYF. In DNA, the CDR3 is TGTGCCAGCAGCTTTCGCCCGGGTGACGCGCTCTCTGGAAACACCATATATTTT.

This rearrangement joins TRBV27 to TRBJ2-7; 7 bases agree with TRBD2. CDR1 and CDR2 (germline): MNHEY, SMNVEV (reference sequence). The CDR3 sequence is 15 residues long. V dropped 3 bases and J dropped 2; count of bases not matched to a gene: 7. The CDR3 region has the DNA TGTGCCAGCAGTTTTCCTGCTAGCGGAACCTACGAGCAGTACTTC. Its translation is CASSFPASGTYEQYF.

The sample holds many counts of this clone. The chain combines TRBV20-1 with TRBJ2-7; TRBD2 matches 8 bases. This CDR3 contains 14 residues. The V gene's germline CDR1 is DFQATT and CDR2 SNEGSKA (reference sequence). V dropped 4 bases and J dropped 2; count of bases not matched to a gene: 7. The chain's CDR3 is CSATVAGRPYEQYF. The CDR3 coding sequence is TGCAGTGCTACCGTAGCGGGGAGACCCTACGAGCAGTACTTC.

This clone has a count of ten or more. The CDR3 bases are TGTGCCACCAGTGATAAGCGGGCTGTCAAAGAAAATGAGCAGTTCTTC. This encodes CATSDKRAVKENEQFF. The chain employs TRBV24-1 and TRBJ2-1; possible D gene TRBD2, 6 bases. The germline V and J ends were trimmed by 3 bases and 7 bases, with 18 bases remaining between them. CDR3 length: 16 residues. CDR1 is KGHDR, CDR2 SFDVKD, per germline.

The sample holds many counts of this clone. A read error may be the cause here, since a much bigger clone is one base away. Other nucleotide sequences from this sample produce the same CDR3. The chain is built from TRBV5-1 and TRBJ2-2, with TRBD1 identical over 7 bases. This CDR3 spans 16 amino acids. V was clipped by 4 bases and J by 7 bases; unmatched bases: 13. The germline gives CDR1 SGHRS, CDR2 YFSETQ. The CDR3 reads CASSPGRLQGIGELFF. Here the CDR3 DNA reads TGCGCCAGCAGCCCGGGGCGGCTACAGGGGATCGGGGAGCTGTTTTTT. Using reference TRBV5-1 and TRBJ2-2 for the parts outside the CDR3, the full variable domain is KAGVTQTPRYLIKTRGQQVTLSCSPISGHRSVSWYQQTPGQGLQFLFEYFSETQRNKGNFPGRFSGRQFSNSRSEMNVSTLELGDSALYLCASSPGRLQGIGELFFGEGSRLTVL.

This clone has a count of ten or more. The V call is TRBV12-3 or TRBV12-4, the J call TRBJ1-2, with 11 bases that match TRBD1. The CDR3 is made up of 15 amino acids. V lost 5 bases and J lost 2; bases outside the gene matches: 4. The CDR3 here is CASSHGQGANYGYTF. The CDR3 region has the DNA TGTGCCAGCAGTCACGGACAGGGGGCGAACTATGGCTACACCTTC.

In DNA, the CDR3 is TGTGCCAGCAGTGAAGATAGGCAGTTCTTC. Protein: CASSEDRQFF. This rearrangement joins TRBV6-1 to TRBJ2-1; unclear D gene. The CDR3 covers 10 residues. Germline V gene lookup returns CDR1 MNHNS and CDR2 SASEGT. Trimming stripped 1 base from V and 12 bases from J, with 4 bases between.

V gene TRBV28 combines with J gene TRBJ1-5; TRBD1 aligns across 7 bases. From germline, CDR1 is MDHEN and CDR2 SYDVKM. The CDR3 length is 15 residues. The junction had 8 bases not matched to a gene; V was cut back by 3 bases and J by 6 bases. The CDR3 protein is CASSFGGQDSQPQHF. CDR3 bases: TGTGCCAGCAGTTTTGGAGGACAGGATAGTCAGCCCCAGCATTTT.

Many counts were recorded for this clone. The chain combines TRBV19 with TRBJ2-1, with D possibly matching TRBD1 (6 bases). Trimming took off 3 bases at V and 7 bases at J, with 19 bases between the two ends. Germline CDR1 and CDR2: LNHDA and SQIVND (reference sequence). CDR3 length: 16 amino acids. CDR3 sequence reads: CASSIPTGQGRNEQFF. The CDR3, as DNA: TGTGCCAGTAGTATCCCCACAGGGCAAGGTAGAAATGAGCAGTTCTTC.

Ten or more counts support this clone. The rearrangement uses TRBV7-2 and TRBJ2-1, with TRBD1 matching 11 bases. In germline, CDR1 is SGHTA, CDR2 FQGNSA. V gave up 2 bases and J gave up 2 bases; unmatched junction bases: 2. The CDR3 has 16 amino acids. The CDR3 protein is CASSLRGQGAYNEQFF. DNA of the CDR3: TGTGCCAGCAGCTTAAGGGGACAGGGGGCCTACAATGAGCAGTTCTTC.

This clone was seen many times. The rearrangement uses TRBV12-3 or TRBV12-4 and TRBJ1-2; no clear D gene. The V gene lost 5 bases and the J gene lost 8 bases, with 15 bases spanning the gap. The CDR3 runs 13 residues. The CDR3 loop reads CASSPRAGEGYTF. In DNA, the CDR3 is TGTGCCAGCAGTCCGAGGGCCGGCGAGGGCTACACCTTC.

This clone was detected many times. V usage is TRBV3-1 and J usage is TRBJ1-1; D is perhaps TRBD1 (5 bases). Germline V gene lookup returns CDR1 LGHDT and CDR2 YNNKEL (reference sequence). The length of the CDR3 is 14 residues. The V end lost 3 bases, the J end lost 1 base, and 9 bases lay between the germline ends. DNA for the CDR3: TGTGCCAGCAGCCAGGGACTTGAGAACACTGAAGCTTTCTTT. Amino acids: CASSQGLENTEAFF.

The table lists this clone with many counts. The CDR3 ends on some other residue instead of the conserved phenylalanine or tryptophan, so this is likely a read error. The rearrangement links TRBV12-3 or TRBV12-4 to TRBJ1-1; D is uncertain. Between the trimmed V and J ends, which lost 3 bases and 8 bases, there was a span of 7 bases. The CDR3 loop spans 11 amino acids. In nucleotides, the CDR3 is TGTGCCAGCAGTTTGAGGAGGGAAGCTTTCCTT. Protein product: CASSLRREAFL.

This clone was observed at least ten times. The chain uses TRBV3-1 and TRBJ2-3; TRBD1 or TRBD2 may be the D gene (5 bases each). Germline V gives CDR1 LGHDT, CDR2 YNNKEL (reference sequence). This CDR3 is built from 13 residues. Between the trimmed V and J ends, which lost 5 bases and 6 bases, there was a span of 12 bases. The CDR3 DNA reads as TGTGCCAGCAGCTCAACCTGGGGGGATACGCAGTATTTT. It encodes CASSSTWGDTQYF.